Included here is one T cell receptor beta chain sequence, with context. Its antigen is unidentified. This table comes from immunoSEQ multiplex PCR, and its TCRdb copy is limited to in-frame clones, with some not included. The data hold 60,000 to 65,000 clones, with 85% to 95% observed a single time. V shed 2 bases and J shed 0 bases, with 8 bases lying between them. The CDR3 runs 16 residues. Per the germline V gene, CDR1 is MNHEY and CDR2 is SVGAGI. The record originates from a study of graft-versus-host responses after intestinal transplantation. The overall study: Recipients got multivisceral, liver-intestinal, or isolated intestinal transplants. Regarding the study as a whole: Peak GvH clone levels in circulation were associated with early post-transplant HvG declines. Some patients had graft-donor T cell macrochimerism. In their allografts, the ratios of graft-versus-host to host-versus-graft T cell clones were high. GvH clones occurred in recipient marrow; some first appeared in ileum or blood.

This specimen was unstimulated CD8+ T cells sorted from spleen or lymph node cells, taken before transplant. The chain joins TRBV6-5 to TRBJ2-6, with TRBD1 as a possible D gene (5 bases). The receptor was isolated from a human donor who was the organ donor for an intestinal transplant. The CDR3 loop is CASSYDTGSGANVLTF. In DNA form, the CDR3 reads TGTGCCAGCAGTTACGATACAGGCTCTGGGGCCAACGTCCTGACTTTC.